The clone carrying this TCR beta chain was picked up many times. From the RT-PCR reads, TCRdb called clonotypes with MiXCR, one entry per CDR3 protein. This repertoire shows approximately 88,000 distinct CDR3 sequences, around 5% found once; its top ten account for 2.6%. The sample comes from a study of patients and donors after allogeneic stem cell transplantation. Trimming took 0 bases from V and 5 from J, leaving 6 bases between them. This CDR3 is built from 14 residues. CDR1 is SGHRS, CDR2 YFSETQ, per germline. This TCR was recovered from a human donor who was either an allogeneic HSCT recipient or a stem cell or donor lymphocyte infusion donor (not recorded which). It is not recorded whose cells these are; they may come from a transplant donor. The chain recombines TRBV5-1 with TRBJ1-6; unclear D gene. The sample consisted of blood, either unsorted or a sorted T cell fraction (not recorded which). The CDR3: CASSLGLNNSPLHF. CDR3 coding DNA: TGCGCCAGCAGCTTGGGACTGAATAATTCACCCCTCCACTTT.